A single sample is the source of the 11 T cell receptor beta chains below, sequenced in a study of CXCR3-negative and CXCR3-positive naive CD8 T cells. Overall study findings and caveats: The study found more hydrophobic TRB CDR3s in CXCR3-positive naive cells than in CXCR3-negative naive cells.

Their cognate antigens are unknown. 5' RACE with UMI labels generated the TRB cDNA libraries. TCRdb re-called the 5' RACE reads; every CDR3 protein appears as one record, without DNA. The clone table shows about 150,000 distinct CDR3 sequences, with the ten largest holding 0.49%. Sequencing was performed on naive CXCR3+ CD8+ T cells from blood. Subset of the sample: CD45RO-CCR7+CD27+CD95- naive CD8+ T cells expressing CXCR3 (TNR3+). These TCRs come from a human donor in good health. Some clones in this sample may be carry-over from other donors' samples.

The genes are TRBV9 and TRBJ1-6; the D call of TRBD1 rests on TCRdb alone, since no DNA is present to check it. The germline CDR1 and CDR2 sequences are SGDLS and YYNGEE. This CDR3 is 16 amino acids long. The CDR3: CASSVSTGTDNSPLHF.

The CDR3 loop reads CSGSGDRGYNEQFF. The gene calls are TRBV29-1 and TRBJ2-1; TCRdb's D call of TRBD1 is untestable without DNA. Germline lookup yields CDR1 SQVTM and CDR2 ANQGSEA. This CDR3 spans 14 amino acids.

The chain recombines TRBV29-1 with TRBJ2-2. Germline V lookup: CDR1 SQVTM, CDR2 ANQGSEA. The CDR3 consists of 13 residues. CDR3 loop: CSVGQANTGELFF.

This CDR3 reads CASSSRVKNTEAFF. V gene TRBV12-3 or TRBV12-4 combines with J gene TRBJ1-1. This CDR3 is 14 amino acids long.

This chain connects TRBV5-6 to TRBJ2-2; no DNA is available, so the TRBD1 call from TCRdb remains unchecked. The CDR3 length is 16 residues. Germline V gene sequence: CDR1 SGHDT, CDR2 YYEEEE. CDR3 sequence: CASSLPGAPNTGELFF.

The J gene is TRBJ2-1, the V gene TRBV5-1; TCRdb reports TRBD2, a call that lacks DNA to check it against. Per germline, CDR1 SGHRS and CDR2 YFSETQ. The CDR3 spans 15 residues. The CDR3 region is CASSSWTSGNHEQFF.

The J gene is TRBJ2-7, the V gene TRBV7-9; TCRdb's D call of TRBD2 is untestable without DNA. Looked up from germline, CDR1 is SEHNR and CDR2 is FQNEAQ (reference sequence). The CDR3 is made up of 16 amino acids. The CDR3 reads CASSYAFGLAEYEQYF.

V is TRBV4-1 and J is TRBJ2-1; the TCRdb D gene call, TRBD1, has no DNA to confirm it. The germline CDR1 and CDR2 sequences are MGHRA and YSYEKL. The CDR3 extends over 16 amino acids. Here the CDR3 reads CASSQDRTGWYNEQFF.

The rearrangement uses TRBV4-2 and TRBJ2-1. Germline assignment: CDR1 LGHNA and CDR2 YNFKEQ. The CDR3 totals 13 residues. CDR3 sequence reads: CASSQGPGHEQFF.

The chain links TRBV3-2 to TRBJ2-2; TCRdb indicates TRBD1, and absent DNA this call remains unverified. TRBV3-2 is deemed a pseudogene. The CDR3 length is 16 residues. The CDR3 spells CASSQPGQANTGELFF.

The chain combines TRBV12-3 or TRBV12-4 with TRBJ2-7; without DNA, the TCRdb call of TRBD1 cannot be checked. The length of the CDR3 is 13 residues. The chain's CDR3 is CASMGGGDYEQYF.